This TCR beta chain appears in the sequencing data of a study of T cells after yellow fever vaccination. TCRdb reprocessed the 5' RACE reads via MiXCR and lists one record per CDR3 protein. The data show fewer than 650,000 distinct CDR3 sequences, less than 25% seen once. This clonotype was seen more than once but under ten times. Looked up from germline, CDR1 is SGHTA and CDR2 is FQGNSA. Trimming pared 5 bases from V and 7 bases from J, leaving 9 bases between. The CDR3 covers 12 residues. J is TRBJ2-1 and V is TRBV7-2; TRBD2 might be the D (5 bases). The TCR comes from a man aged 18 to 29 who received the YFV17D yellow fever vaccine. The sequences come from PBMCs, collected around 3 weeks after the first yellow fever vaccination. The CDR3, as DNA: TGTGCCAGCAGCCGACCGGGGAATGAGCAGTTCTTC. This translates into CASSRPGNEQFF.